This is a list of T cell receptor beta chains from one sample in a study of blood T cell repertoires in COVID-19. This table comes from immunoSEQ multiplex PCR, and its TCRdb copy is limited to in-frame clones, with some not included. Of 300,000 or so clones listed, 90% are singletons. The sample comprised peripheral blood. The receptors were gathered from a woman in her twenties or thirties with COVID-19, enrolled during active disease. The CDR3 runs from the conserved cysteine through the conserved F or W. A D gene is named only where the DNA matches it firmly. Expanded clones get a size class; other rows say once, few or many, or leave the size out.

j_gene,d_gene,v_gene,abundance,CDR3aa,CDR3nt
TRBJ1-1,TRBD1,TRBV7-9,.,CASSLDPGGNTEAFF,TGTGCCAGCAGCTTAGACCCAGGGGGGAACACTGAAGCTTTCTTT
TRBJ2-5,.,TRBV2,.,CASNGYGQETQYF,TGTGCCAGTAACGGGTACGGACAAGAGACCCAGTACTTC
TRBJ2-7,TRBD2,TRBV7-6,.,CASSFGGTGGSYEQYF,TGTGCCAGCAGCTTTGGGGGAACGGGAGGTTCCTACGAGCAGTACTTC
TRBJ2-1,.,TRBV7-2,.,CASSLEASSYNEQFF,TGTGCCAGCAGCTTAGAAGCGAGCTCCTACAATGAGCAGTTCTTC
TRBJ2-5,.,TRBV5-4,.,CASSLDHVGKTQYF,TGTGCCAGCAGCTTGGATCACGTCGGGAAGACCCAGTACTTC
TRBJ1-5,.,TRBV19,once,CASSQQYSNQPQHF,TGTGCCAGTAGTCAACAGTATAGCAATCAGCCCCAGCATTTT
TRBJ1-1,.,TRBV12-3/TRBV12-4,few,CASSRGNTEAFF,TGTGCCAGCAGCCGGGGGAACACTGAAGCTTTCTTT
TRBJ1-4,.,TRBV13,.,CASSLQGNEKLFF,TGTGCCAGCAGCTTACAGGGTAATGAAAAACTGTTTTTT
TRBJ2-3,TRBD1,TRBV3-1/TRBV3-2,.,CASSQDRGTGTDTQYF,TGTGCCAGCAGCCAAGATCGAGGGACAGGGACAGATACGCAGTATTTT
TRBJ1-1,.,TRBV3-1/TRBV3-2,.,CASSPQGNTEAFF,TGTGCCAGCAGCCCTCAGGGCAACACTGAAGCTTTCTTT
TRBJ1-6,TRBD1,TRBV7-2,.,CASSLFGDRVGSPLHF,TGTGCCAGCAGCTTATTTGGAGACAGGGTTGGTTCACCCCTCCACTTT
TRBJ1-4,TRBD1,TRBV6-6,.,CASSYRDRGNEKLFF,TGTGCCAGCAGTTACCGAGACAGGGGGAATGAAAAACTGTTTTTT
TRBJ2-3,.,TRBV5-1,.,CASSFEGATDTQYF,TGCGCCAGCAGCTTCGAGGGAGCCACAGATACGCAGTATTTT
TRBJ2-7,.,TRBV6-5,.,CASSYQGTRYEQYF,TGTGCCAGCAGTTACCAGGGGACGAGATACGAGCAGTACTTC
TRBJ2-7,TRBD2,TRBV2,.,CASSSGTSGSEQYF,TGTGCCAGCAGCTCAGGGACTAGTGGTTCCGAGCAGTACTTC
TRBJ1-1,.,TRBV6-5,.,CASKGRERMNTEAFF,TGTGCCAGCAAGGGTCGGGAAAGGATGAACACTGAAGCTTTCTTT